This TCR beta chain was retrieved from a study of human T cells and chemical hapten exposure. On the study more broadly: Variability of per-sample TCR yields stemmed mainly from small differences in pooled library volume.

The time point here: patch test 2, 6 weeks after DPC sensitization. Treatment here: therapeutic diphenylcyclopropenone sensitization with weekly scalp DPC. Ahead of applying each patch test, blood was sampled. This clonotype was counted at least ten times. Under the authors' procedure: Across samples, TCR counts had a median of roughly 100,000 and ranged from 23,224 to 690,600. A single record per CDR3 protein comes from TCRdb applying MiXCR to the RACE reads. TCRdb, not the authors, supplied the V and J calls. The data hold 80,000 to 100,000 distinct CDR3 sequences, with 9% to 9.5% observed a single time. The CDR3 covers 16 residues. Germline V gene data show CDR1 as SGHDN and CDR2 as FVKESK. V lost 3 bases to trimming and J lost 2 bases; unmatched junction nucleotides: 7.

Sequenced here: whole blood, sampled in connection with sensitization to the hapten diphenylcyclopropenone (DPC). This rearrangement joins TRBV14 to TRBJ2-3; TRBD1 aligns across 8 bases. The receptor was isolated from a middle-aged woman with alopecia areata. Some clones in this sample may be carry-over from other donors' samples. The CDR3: CASSQYTGGFTDTQYF. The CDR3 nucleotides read TGTGCCAGCAGCCAGTACACAGGGGGTTTCACAGATACGCAGTATTTT.